This TCR beta chain comes out of a study of OX40 agonist ivuxolimab in advanced cancers. Collection of blood occurred at baseline, at cycle 4 day 1, and at cycle 7 day 1. Some clones are missing from TCRdb's copy, which holds only in-frame ones; the method was immunoSEQ multiplex PCR. In the table there are roughly 20,000 clones, roughly 86% of which are singletons. The receptor was isolated from an adult with an advanced solid tumor such as melanoma, head and neck, liver or kidney cancer. The sequencing used CD4+ or CD8+ T cells sorted from blood, collected in a trial of the OX40 agonist ivuxolimab.

The DNA for the CDR3 is TGTGCCAGCAGCTTAGACTTAGCGGGGGGGCTGGTTGAGCAGTTCTTC. This encodes CASSLDLAGGLVEQFF. V usage is TRBV7-9 and J usage is TRBJ2-1; TRBD2 matches at 11 bases. Losses at the gene ends were 1 base for V and 9 bases for J; bases not matched to a gene: 8. Germline V gives CDR1 SEHNR, CDR2 FQNEAQ (reference sequence). This CDR3 contains 16 residues. Together with reference TRBV7-9 and TRBJ2-1, the CDR3 gives the full variable domain: DTGVSQNPRHKITKRGQNVTFRCDPISEHNRLYWYRQTLGQGPEFLTYFQNEAQLEKSRLLSDRFSAERPKGSFSTLEIQRTEQGDSAMYLCASSLDLAGGLVEQFFGPGTRLTVL.